This T cell receptor (beta chain) was captured in a study of blood T cell repertoires in COVID-19. Across the whole study: There were acute and convalescent COVID-19 samples, and they came from the United States, Italy and Spain. T cells, B-cell-depleted T cells, or PBMCs provided the cDNA or gDNA that served as material.

In germline, CDR1 is SGHVS, CDR2 FQNEAQ. V was clipped by 5 bases and J by 1 base; unmatched bases: 9. CDR3 length equals 16 residues. In the authors' workflow: Researchers report that nucleated cell counts were estimated from reference gene primer amplification. Generated by immunoSEQ multiplex PCR, the TCRdb table keeps only in-frame clones and is missing some. The V and J calls and the clone size are those of that table, but D and trimming were determined from the DNA. The repertoire holds 120,000 or so clones, 83% seen once, with over 5% in the top ten. The sample comprised peripheral blood. This TCR was sampled from a man older than 75 with active or convalescent COVID-19. V gene TRBV7-8 combines with J gene TRBJ1-2; 8 bases match TRBD1. The CDR3 loop is CASSPGAGGINYGYTF. The CDR3 nucleotides read TGTGCCAGCAGCCCTGGGGCAGGGGGCATTAACTATGGCTACACCTTC.